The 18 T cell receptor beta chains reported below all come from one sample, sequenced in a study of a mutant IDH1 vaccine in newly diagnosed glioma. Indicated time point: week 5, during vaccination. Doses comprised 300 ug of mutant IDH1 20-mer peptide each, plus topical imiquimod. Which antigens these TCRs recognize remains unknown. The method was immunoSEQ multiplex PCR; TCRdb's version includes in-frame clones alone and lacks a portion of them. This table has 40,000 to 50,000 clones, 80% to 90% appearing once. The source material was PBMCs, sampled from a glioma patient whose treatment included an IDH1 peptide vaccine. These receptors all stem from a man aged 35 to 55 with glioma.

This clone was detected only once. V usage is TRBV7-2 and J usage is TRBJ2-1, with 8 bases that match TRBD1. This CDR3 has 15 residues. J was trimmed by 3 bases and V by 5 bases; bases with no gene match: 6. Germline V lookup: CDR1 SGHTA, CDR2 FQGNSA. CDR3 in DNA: TGTGCCAGCAGCCTGCAGGGGGCCTACTACAATGAGCAGTTCTTC. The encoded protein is CASSLQGAYYNEQFF.

CDR3 sequence reads: CASSLWISGSVGELFF. CDR3 bases: TGTGCCAGCAGCTTATGGATTAGCGGGAGTGTCGGGGAGCTGTTTTTT. The chain links TRBV11-2 to TRBJ2-2; 9 nucleotides agree with TRBD2. J lost 7 bases, V lost 2 bases, and 8 bases had no gene match. The CDR3 has 16 residues. The germline gives CDR1 SGHAT, CDR2 FQNNGV.

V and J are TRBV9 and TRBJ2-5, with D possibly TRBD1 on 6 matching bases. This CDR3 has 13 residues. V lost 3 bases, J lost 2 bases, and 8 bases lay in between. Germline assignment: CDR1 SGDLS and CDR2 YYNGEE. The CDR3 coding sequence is TGTGCCAGCAGCGAACAGGGACAAGAGACCCAGTACTTC. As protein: CASSEQGQETQYF.

The CDR3 DNA reads as TGTGCCAGCAGTTACGGTACGGGACAATACGAGCAGTACTTC. This codes for CASSYGTGQYEQYF. The chain joins TRBV6-6 to TRBJ2-7; TRBD1 might be the D (6 bases). The germline V gene encodes CDR1 MNHNY and CDR2 SVGAGI (reference sequence). V lost 2 bases, J lost 4 bases, and 12 bases lay in between. This CDR3 contains 14 residues.

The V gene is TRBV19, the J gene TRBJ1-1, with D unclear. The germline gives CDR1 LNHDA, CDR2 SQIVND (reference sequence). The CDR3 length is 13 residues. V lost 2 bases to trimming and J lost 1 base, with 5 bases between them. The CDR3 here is CASSIRKNTEAFF. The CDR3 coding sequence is TGTGCCAGTAGTATACGGAAGAACACTGAAGCTTTCTTT.

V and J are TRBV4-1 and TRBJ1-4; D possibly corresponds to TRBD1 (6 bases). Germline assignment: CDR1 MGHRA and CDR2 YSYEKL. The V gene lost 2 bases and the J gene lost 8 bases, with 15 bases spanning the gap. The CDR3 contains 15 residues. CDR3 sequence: CASSQTGLSAEKLFF. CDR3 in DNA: TGCGCCAGCAGCCAAACAGGGCTCTCAGCGGAAAAACTGTTTTTT.

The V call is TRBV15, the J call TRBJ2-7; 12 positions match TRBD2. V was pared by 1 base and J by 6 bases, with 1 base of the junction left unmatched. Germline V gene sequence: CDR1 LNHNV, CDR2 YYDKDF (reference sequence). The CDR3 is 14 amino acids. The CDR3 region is CATSRGTSGTEQYF. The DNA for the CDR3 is TGTGCCACCAGCAGAGGGACTAGCGGGACCGAGCAGTACTTC.

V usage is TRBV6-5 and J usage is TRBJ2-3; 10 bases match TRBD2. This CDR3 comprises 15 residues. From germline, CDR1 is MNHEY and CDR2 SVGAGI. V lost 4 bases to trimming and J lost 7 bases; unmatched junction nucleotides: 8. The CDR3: CASSSPGLASNTQYF. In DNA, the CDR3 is TGTGCCAGCAGTTCACCGGGACTAGCGTCAAATACGCAGTATTTT.

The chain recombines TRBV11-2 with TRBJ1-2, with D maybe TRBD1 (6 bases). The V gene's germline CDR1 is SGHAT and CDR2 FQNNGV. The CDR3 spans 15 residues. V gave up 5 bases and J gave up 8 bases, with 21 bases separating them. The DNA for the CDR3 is TGTGCCAGCAGCCGGTCGGGGACACCCAATTGGGGCTACACCTTC. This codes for CASSRSGTPNWGYTF.

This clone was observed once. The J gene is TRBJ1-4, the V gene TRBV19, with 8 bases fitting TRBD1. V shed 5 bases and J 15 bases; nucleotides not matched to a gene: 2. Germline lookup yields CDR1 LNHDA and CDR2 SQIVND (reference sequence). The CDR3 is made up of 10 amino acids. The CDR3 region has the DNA TGTGCCAGTAGTGACAGGGGAATGTTTTTT. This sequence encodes CASSDRGMFF.

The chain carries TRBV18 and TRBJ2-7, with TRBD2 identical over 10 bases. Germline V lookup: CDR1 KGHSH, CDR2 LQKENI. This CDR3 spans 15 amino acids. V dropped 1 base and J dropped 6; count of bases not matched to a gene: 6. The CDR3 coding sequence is TGTGCCAGCTCACCACAAGCGGGAGGGCCAAGCGAGCAGTACTTC. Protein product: CASSPQAGGPSEQYF.

The CDR3 DNA is TGTGCCAGCAGCGTACTAGCGGGCTTCACAGATACGCAGTATTTT. Encoded protein: CASSVLAGFTDTQYF. The rearrangement uses TRBV9 and TRBJ2-3; TRBD2 matches at 8 bases. J lost 2 bases, V lost 1 base, and 3 bases had no gene match. The CDR3 has 15 residues. The germline gives CDR1 SGDLS, CDR2 YYNGEE. Drawing the rest from reference TRBV9 and TRBJ2-3, the complete variable domain is DSGVTQTPKHLITATGQRVTLRCSPRSGDLSVYWYQQSLDQGLQFLIQYYNGEERAKGNILERFSAQQFPDLHSELNLSSLELGDSALYFCASSVLAGFTDTQYFGPGTRLTVL.

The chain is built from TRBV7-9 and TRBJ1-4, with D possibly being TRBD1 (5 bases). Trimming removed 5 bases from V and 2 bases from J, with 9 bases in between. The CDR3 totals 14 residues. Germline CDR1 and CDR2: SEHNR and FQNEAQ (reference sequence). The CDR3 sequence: CASSLRGTNEKLFF. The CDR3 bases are TGTGCCAGCAGCCTGAGGGGTACTAATGAAAAACTGTTTTTT. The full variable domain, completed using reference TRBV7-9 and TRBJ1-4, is DTGVSQNPRHKITKRGQNVTFRCDPISEHNRLYWYRQTLGQGPEFLTYFQNEAQLEKSRLLSDRFSAERPKGSFSTLEIQRTEQGDSAMYLCASSLRGTNEKLFFGSGTQLSVL.

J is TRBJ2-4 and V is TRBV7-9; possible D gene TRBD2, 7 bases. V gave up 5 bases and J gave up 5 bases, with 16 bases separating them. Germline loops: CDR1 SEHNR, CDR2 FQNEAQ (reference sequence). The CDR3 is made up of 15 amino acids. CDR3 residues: CASSKMGGAQNIQYF. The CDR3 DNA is TGTGCCAGCAGCAAGATGGGGGGGGCCCAAAACATTCAGTACTTC. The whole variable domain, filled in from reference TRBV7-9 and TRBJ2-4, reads DTGVSQNPRHKITKRGQNVTFRCDPISEHNRLYWYRQTLGQGPEFLTYFQNEAQLEKSRLLSDRFSAERPKGSFSTLEIQRTEQGDSAMYLCASSKMGGAQNIQYFGAGTRLSVL.

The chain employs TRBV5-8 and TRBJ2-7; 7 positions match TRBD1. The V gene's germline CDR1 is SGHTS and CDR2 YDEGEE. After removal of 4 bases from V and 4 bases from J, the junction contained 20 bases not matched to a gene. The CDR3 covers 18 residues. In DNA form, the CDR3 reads TGTGCCAGCAGCATCCCCGTTAACCACCGGGACAGAAGTTACGAGCAGTACTTC. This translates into CASSIPVNHRDRSYEQYF.

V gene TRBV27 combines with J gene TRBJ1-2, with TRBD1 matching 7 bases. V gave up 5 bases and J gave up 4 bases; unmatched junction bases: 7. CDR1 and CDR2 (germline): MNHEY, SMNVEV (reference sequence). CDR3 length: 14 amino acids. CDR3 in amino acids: CASSALTGPYGYTF. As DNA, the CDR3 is TGTGCCAGCAGTGCCCTGACAGGGCCCTATGGCTACACCTTC.

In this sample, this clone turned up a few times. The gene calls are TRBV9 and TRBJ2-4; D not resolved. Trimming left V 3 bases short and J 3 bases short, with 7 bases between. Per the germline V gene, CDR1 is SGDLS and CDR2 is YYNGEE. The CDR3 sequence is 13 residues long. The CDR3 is CASSGSVKNIQYF. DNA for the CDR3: TGTGCCAGCAGCGGATCGGTCAAAAACATTCAGTACTTC.

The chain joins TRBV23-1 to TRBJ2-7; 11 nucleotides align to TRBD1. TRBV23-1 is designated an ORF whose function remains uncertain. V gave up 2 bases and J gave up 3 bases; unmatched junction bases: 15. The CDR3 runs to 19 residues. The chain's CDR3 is CASSQDSGGSDRGHYEQYF. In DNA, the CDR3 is TGCGCCAGCAGTCAAGACAGCGGCGGGTCGGACAGGGGGCACTACGAGCAGTACTTC.